The clone carrying this T cell receptor (beta chain) has only a few counts. Its antigen is not identified. This entry belongs to a study of type 1 regulatory T cells. Whole-study context: An in vitro protocol generated T-allo10, a Tr1-enriched, alloantigen-specific CD4 T cell product.

V was pared by 5 bases and J by 4 bases, with 18 bases between. Germline V gene sequence: CDR1 LGHDT, CDR2 YNNKEL (reference sequence). This CDR3 is built from 15 residues. A single record per CDR3 protein comes from TCRdb applying MiXCR to the reads. The sample includes 55,000 to 65,000 distinct CDR3 sequences, 60% to 80% of them seen just once. Findings of the study overall: Compared with non-type 1 regulatory T cells, type 1 regulatory T cells showed a more restricted TCR repertoire.

The receptor was derived from a human donor in good health. The chain employs TRBV3-1 and TRBJ2-7; D is perhaps TRBD2 (5 bases). Sequenced sample: cultured non-Tr1 T cells, either the whole culture or a sorted T cell fraction (not recorded which). CDR3 DNA sequence: TGTGCCAGCAGCTCCCGGGTCACGACGGGGTACGAGCAGTACTTC. This codes for CASSSRVTTGYEQYF.